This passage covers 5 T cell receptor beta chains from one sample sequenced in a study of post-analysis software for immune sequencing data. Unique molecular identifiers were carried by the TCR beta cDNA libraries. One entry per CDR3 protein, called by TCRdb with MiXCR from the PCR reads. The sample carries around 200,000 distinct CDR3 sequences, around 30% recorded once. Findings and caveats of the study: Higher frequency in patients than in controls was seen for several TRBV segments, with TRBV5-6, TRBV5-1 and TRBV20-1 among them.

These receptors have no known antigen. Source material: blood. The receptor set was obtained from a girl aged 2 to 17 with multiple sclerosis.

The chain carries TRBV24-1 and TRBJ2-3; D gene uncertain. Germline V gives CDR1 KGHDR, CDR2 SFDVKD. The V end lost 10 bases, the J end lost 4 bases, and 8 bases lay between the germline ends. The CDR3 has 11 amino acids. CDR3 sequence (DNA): TGTGCCACAACGAACGCAGATACGCAGTATTTT. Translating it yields CATTNADTQYF.

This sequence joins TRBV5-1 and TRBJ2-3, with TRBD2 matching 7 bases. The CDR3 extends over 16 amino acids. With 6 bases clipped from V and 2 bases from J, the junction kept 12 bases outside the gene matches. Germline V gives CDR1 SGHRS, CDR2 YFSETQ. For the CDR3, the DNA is TGCGCCAGCACCCGAGTGCTAGCGGAATCCACAGATACGCAGTATTTT. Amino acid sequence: CASTRVLAESTDTQYF.

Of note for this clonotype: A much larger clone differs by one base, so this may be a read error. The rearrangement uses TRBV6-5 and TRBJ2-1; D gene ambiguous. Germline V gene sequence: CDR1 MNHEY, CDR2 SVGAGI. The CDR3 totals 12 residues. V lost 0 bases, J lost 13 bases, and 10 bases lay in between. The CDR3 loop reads CASSYSGETQFF. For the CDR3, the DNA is TGTGCCAGCAGTTACTCTGGCGAGACCCAGTTCTTC.

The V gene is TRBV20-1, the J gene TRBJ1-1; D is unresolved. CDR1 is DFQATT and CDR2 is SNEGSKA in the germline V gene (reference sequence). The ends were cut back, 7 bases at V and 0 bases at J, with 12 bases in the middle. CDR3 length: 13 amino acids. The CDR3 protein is CSGGIDMNTEAFF. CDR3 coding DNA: TGCAGTGGGGGAATTGACATGAACACTGAAGCTTTCTTT.

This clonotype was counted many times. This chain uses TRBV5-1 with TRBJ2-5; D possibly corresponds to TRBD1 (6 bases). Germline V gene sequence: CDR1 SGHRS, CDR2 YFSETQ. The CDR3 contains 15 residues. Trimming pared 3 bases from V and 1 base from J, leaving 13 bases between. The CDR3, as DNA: TGCGCCAGCAGCTATAAAACAGGGCTCCAAGAGACCCAGTACTTC. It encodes CASSYKTGLQETQYF.